The sequence of this TCR beta chain was determined in a study of cytomegalovirus exposure and HLA in healthy donors. General study results and limits: Cytomegalovirus status was reportedly diagnosed by the classifier with high specificity and sensitivity. It was assumed in the presence/absence analyses that sequencing depth was roughly uniform across donors.

CDR3 length equals 14 residues. The junction had 6 bases not matched to a gene; V was cut back by 6 bases and J by 3 bases. CDR1 and CDR2 from the germline V gene are MNHNY and SVGAGI (reference sequence). While unrecorded immune exposures were likely, the donors were nominally healthy when sampled. Of note for this clone: Its cognate antigen is unknown.

PCR used 60 Vbeta primers and 13 Jbeta primers. Measured with immunoSEQ multiplex PCR; TCRdb has only the in-frame clones, and not every one. Here the sample spans 130,000 to 150,000 clones, around 86% being singletons. The J gene is TRBJ2-7, the V gene TRBV6-6; 9 nucleotides line up with TRBD1. The sequenced sample was PBMCs. The clonotype originates from a woman aged 25 to 39 in good health and CMV-seronegative. The CDR3 sequence is CASSLGGQGYEQYF. DNA of the CDR3: TGTGCCAGCAGCTTAGGGGGACAGGGCTACGAGCAGTACTTC.